This T cell receptor beta chain was recorded in a study of blood T cell repertoires in COVID-19. At the level of the study: PBMCs, B-cell-depleted T cells, or T cells were the source of the cDNA or gDNA that made up the material.

The CDR3 loop spans 21 amino acids. The table came from immunoSEQ multiplex PCR; TCRdb's copy has only in-frame clones and leaves some out. The profile covers fewer than 350,000 clones, with around 87% appearing a single time and about 1.7% taken by the ten largest. Researchers sorted participants into cohorts using their self-reported clinical history. This sequence joins TRBV21-1 and TRBJ1-1. TRBV21-1 is marked as a pseudogene. Sequencing was carried out using PBMCs or T cells enriched from blood (not recorded which). The source of this sequence is a woman aged 18 to 35 with acute COVID-19. The chain's CDR3 is CAISTTGGCRTFTYLNTEAFF. DNA of the CDR3: TGTGCCATTTCAACAACTGGAGGATGCCGGACCTTCACATATTTGAACACTGAAGCTTTCTTT.